This entry describes one T cell receptor beta chain. The specificity of this receptor is unknown. The sample holds no much larger clone one base away, and base qualities are not on file. CDR1 and CDR2, per the germline V gene (reference sequence), are LGHDT and YNNKEL. From V the trimming removes 3 bases and from J it removes 2 bases, while the gene matches leave 6 bases of the junction unaccounted for. Measured from the cysteine to the phenylalanine, the CDR3 is 17 residues long. Only CDR3 DNA remains: 51 bases, in frame from the first base. This record belongs to a study of vaccination effects on CD4 cells after COVID-19 (dated by TCRdb to between 2021 and 2024). Broadly, across the study: The ViraFEST assay stimulated PBMC with viral peptide pools and then used TCR sequencing to identify antigen-specific CD4+ T cell clonotypes by expansion. Each participant got two doses of an mRNA SARS-CoV-2 vaccine, either BNT162b2 or mRNA-1273. About 2.1 million PBMC per well were cultured in IMDM with roughly 5% human AB serum, roughly 11 IU/ml IL-2 and gentamicin, plus 10 ug/ml peptides. In both COVID-19 convalescent patients and infection-naive vaccine recipients, the study compared SARS-CoV-2 spike-specific CD4+ TCR repertoires from before mRNA vaccination with those from after it. The full study included roughly 10 COVID-19 convalescent patients and a few SARS-CoV-2-naive healthy vaccine recipients. Cultures from other donors in the study were sequenced using the Oncomine TCR Beta short-read assay on an Illumina iSeq 100.

Library generation was performed with the immunoSEQ multiplex PCR assay. DNA from the cultured and isolated CD4+ T cells underwent TCR beta CDR3 sequencing. As for the original processing: Non-productive TCR sequences were removed, reads were trimmed to the CDR3 region, and CDR3s of at least 7 amino acids were retained. The MANAFEST web app was used to pick out antigen-specific clonotypes by comparing their expansion in peptide wells with that in reference cultures. To be called positive, a clone needed expansion at FDR<0.05 compared with the reference and with all other wells, an odds ratio greater than 5, and a frequency greater than 0.1% in two replicate wells. Clonotypes significantly expanded in SARS-CoV-2 spike wells and in at least one common cold coronavirus spike condition were defined as cross-reactive. CDR3 similarity was assessed by Levenshtein distance with the stringdist R package, and unrooted trees were built with ape in R 3.6.1. TCRdb re-hosts the immuneACCESS table, in-frame sequences only. Its copies lack some clones; in the studies checked, an unresolved V gene accounts for under half of them, and the cause for the rest is not known. V and J calls and clone size are given by that table; D and trimming were obtained from the DNA. For this sample the table gives over 45,000 clones, of which more than 60% were detected only once. Around 2.9% of the sample is held by the ten biggest clonotypes.

After around eleven days of culture, CD4+ T cells were isolated with the EasySep CD4+ T cell isolation kit. Negative nucleocapsid antibody results before and after vaccination confirmed that the healthy vaccine recipients had no prior SARS-CoV-2 infection. On days 3 and 7, half of the culture medium was replaced with fresh IL-2-containing medium. Unless noted otherwise, every peptide stimulation condition was grown in triplicate wells. PBMC were separated from whole blood using Ficoll-Paque Plus gradient centrifugation and were then either cryopreserved at -140C or used fresh. The QIAamp micro DNA kit was used to extract genomic DNA from the cultured CD4+ T cells. General findings and caveats noted by the study authors: At late post-vaccination timepoints, both infection-induced and vaccine-induced clones showed marked clonal contraction, consistent with waning T cell responses. The study was limited by a small number of convalescent patients and lacked early post-infection timepoints. In healthy vaccine recipients, vaccine-induced clones were almost all SARS-CoV-2 mono-reactive, with only 1 of 255 being cross-reactive with common cold coronaviruses.

The chain uses TRBV3-1 (or the pseudogene TRBV3-2) and TRBJ2-2; TRBD2 matches 10 bases in the middle. This TCR was sampled from a human donor who received a COVID-19 vaccine. The specimen comprised CD4+ T cells from PBMCs cultured without peptide, sampled before COVID-19 vaccination. The DNA sequence is as follows: TGTGCCAGCAGCCAGTTTAGCGGGGGGCCCAACACCGGGGAGCTGTTTTTT. Its coded protein is CASSQFSGGPNTGELFF.